Listed here are 28 T cell receptor beta chains from one sample, sequenced in a study of T cell changes during pregnancy in multiple sclerosis (dated by TCRdb to the late 2010s). The method behind the library was the immunoSEQ multiplex PCR assay. TCRdb holds this immuneACCESS table with in-frame rearrangements only. Some clones are missing; in checked studies, unresolved V genes explain under half, and the rest has no known cause. For this sample the table gives approximately 85,000 clones, of which roughly 93% were detected only once. The top ten hold 2.5% of the sample. The source material was peripheral blood, sampled in the third trimester of pregnancy. Receptor source: a female donor with multiple sclerosis, enrolled in a pregnancy study.

This clone was counted a single time. This chain connects TRBV2 to TRBJ2-5; 9 positions match TRBD2. J gave up 3 bases and V 2 bases, and 16 bases lay outside the gene matches. CDR1 is SNHLY, CDR2 FYNNEI, per germline. This CDR3 spans 19 amino acids. CDR3 residues: CASSERPFFSGGEKETQYF. The CDR3 nucleotides are TGTGCCAGCAGTGAACGCCCTTTTTTTAGCGGGGGAGAAAAAGAGACCCAGTACTTC.

V gene TRBV7-3 combines with J gene TRBJ2-5; the match to TRBD2 covers 7 bases. The V and J ends lost 4 bases and 6 bases, in that order; junction bases with no gene match: 5. Germline loops: CDR1 SGHTA, CDR2 FQGTGA. The CDR3 sequence is 13 residues long. The CDR3 loop is CASSSGGGQTQYF. The CDR3 nucleotides read TGTGCCAGCAGCTCTGGGGGGGGTCAGACCCAGTACTTC.

The chain couples TRBV9 to TRBJ2-2, with no clear D. There are 16 residues in the CDR3. Per germline, CDR1 SGDLS and CDR2 YYNGEE. V shed 1 base and J shed 4 bases, with 14 bases lying between them. CDR3 in amino acids: CASSVFGSLRTGELFF. The CDR3 DNA sequence: TGTGCCAGCAGCGTATTTGGTAGTTTACGCACCGGGGAGCTGTTTTTT.

The J gene is TRBJ1-2, the V gene TRBV18, with D perhaps TRBD1 (5 bases). The germline V gene encodes CDR1 KGHSH and CDR2 LQKENI. Trimming stripped 0 bases from V and 5 bases from J, with 7 bases between. The CDR3 is 13 residues long. This CDR3 reads CASSPPGGYGYTF. DNA of the CDR3: TGTGCCAGCTCACCACCCGGGGGATATGGCTACACCTTC.

The chain is built from TRBV6-1 and TRBJ2-5; TRBD2 matches at 9 bases. Per the germline V gene, CDR1 is MNHNS and CDR2 is SASEGT. The junction had 8 bases not matched to a gene; V was cut back by 1 base and J by 5 bases. CDR3 length: 16 amino acids. The CDR3 sequence: CASSEELAGFRETQYF. As DNA, the CDR3 is TGTGCCAGCAGTGAAGAGCTAGCGGGGTTCCGTGAGACCCAGTACTTC.

This clone was observed once. The gene calls are TRBV30 and TRBJ2-1; 7 bases line up with TRBD1. Unmatched junction bases numbered 15, after V lost 5 bases and J lost 8 bases. This CDR3 contains 15 residues. Germline-derived CDR1 and CDR2 are GTSNPN and SVGIG (reference sequence). The CDR3, as DNA: TGTGCCTGGTCTCTCGACAGGGACCTGGCCGATGAGCAGTTCTTC. Translated, it gives CAWSLDRDLADEQFF.

This chain connects TRBV5-6 to TRBJ1-1; no clear D gene. V was trimmed by 2 bases and J by 1 base, leaving 6 bases between them. CDR1 is SGHDT and CDR2 is YYEEEE in the germline V gene. The CDR3 covers 13 residues. CDR3 residues: CASSFGGNTEAFF. The CDR3 coding sequence is TGTGCCAGCAGCTTCGGTGGGAACACTGAAGCTTTCTTT.

The chain recombines TRBV5-1 with TRBJ2-7; perhaps TRBD1 as D (5 bases). The CDR3 sequence is 14 residues long. Germline V gene sequence: CDR1 SGHRS, CDR2 YFSETQ. The V gene lost 9 bases and the J gene lost 0 bases, with 16 bases spanning the gap. The chain's CDR3 is CATPRKGCSYEQYF. The CDR3, as DNA: TGCGCCACCCCGCGGAAGGGGTGCTCCTACGAGCAGTACTTC.

As to this clone: A junction boundary mismatches the germline segment, possibly from a read error. The V gene is TRBV7-7, the J gene TRBJ2-2; D is perhaps TRBD1 (6 bases). The V gene's germline CDR1 is SSHAT and CDR2 FNYEAQ (reference sequence). This CDR3 has 22 residues. The DNA of the CDR3 is TGTGCTAGCAGCTTAGAGGAACCTTATTCCCGGGACAAACGTGCACAGGCCGGGGAGCTGTTTTTT. It yields the protein CASSLEEPYSRDKRAQAGELFF. Supplemented by reference TRBV7-7 and TRBJ2-2, the full variable domain reads GAGVSQSPRYKVTKRGQDVTLRCDPISSHATLYWYQQALGQGPEFLTYFNYEAQPDKSGLPSDRFSAERPEGSISTLTIQRTEQRDSAMYRCASSLEEPYSRDKRAQAGELFFGEGSRLTVL.

The gene calls are TRBV5-5 and TRBJ1-1; D call uncertain. Germline V gene data show CDR1 as SGHKS and CDR2 as YYEKEE (reference sequence). Trimming took off 2 bases at V and 1 base at J, with 9 bases between the two ends. CDR3 length: 14 amino acids. This CDR3 is CASSFFDWNTEAFF. The CDR3 nucleotides are TGTGCCAGCAGCTTCTTCGACTGGAACACTGAAGCTTTCTTT. Looking up the rest from reference TRBV5-5 and TRBJ1-1 gives the full variable domain: DAGVTQSPTHLIKTRGQQVTLRCSPISGHKSVSWYQQVLGQGPQFIFQYYEKEERGRGNFPDRFSARQFPNYSSELNVNALLLGDSALYLCASSFFDWNTEAFFGQGTRLTVV.

V is TRBV7-8 and J is TRBJ2-1; no definite D call. The CDR3 consists of 13 residues. Germline V gene sequence: CDR1 SGHVS, CDR2 FQNEAQ. V gave up 5 bases and J gave up 7 bases, with 12 bases separating them. CDR3 region: CASSNDDINEQFF. The CDR3 nucleotides read TGTGCCAGCAGCAACGACGACATAAATGAGCAGTTCTTC.

This chain joins TRBV6-5 and TRBJ2-7, with D possibly matching TRBD1 (6 bases). V lost 2 bases, J lost 7 bases, and 9 bases lay in between. Germline CDR1 is MNHEY and CDR2 is SVGAGI. The CDR3 sequence is 12 residues long. DNA for the CDR3: TGTGCCAGCAGTTACGACAGGAGAGAGCAGTACTTC. Its protein is CASSYDRREQYF.

The chain recombines TRBV10-3 with TRBJ2-2; D call uncertain. V was shortened by 7 bases and J by 6 bases, with 12 bases between the two germline ends. The CDR3 length is 13 residues. Germline values: CDR1 ENHRY, CDR2 SYGVKD. The CDR3 loop is CAITPDPPGELFF. The CDR3 DNA reads TGTGCCATCACCCCAGATCCCCCCGGGGAGCTGTTTTTT.

A note on this clone: At one boundary the junction diverges from the germline segment, which might be a read error. The rearrangement joins TRBV5-1 to TRBJ2-5; TRBD1 is a possible D gene (6 bases). Germline V lookup: CDR1 SGHRS, CDR2 YFSETQ. The CDR3 is 14 residues long. The CDR3 nucleotides are TGCGCCAGCAGATTGGGACACTTACAAGAGACCCAGTACTTC. Translation: CASRLGHLQETQYF.

CDR3 loop: CASRPGLGGDSPLHF. CDR3 nucleotides: TGTGCCAGCAGACCTGGGCTCGGAGGGGATTCACCCCTCCACTTT. The chain uses TRBV7-9 and TRBJ1-6, with a weak D call TRBD1 (5 bases). V shed 6 bases and J shed 8 bases, with 17 bases lying between them. CDR1 is SEHNR, CDR2 FQNEAQ, per germline (reference sequence). The CDR3 spans 15 residues.

The chain couples TRBV2 to TRBJ1-1, with 8 bases identical to TRBD1. This CDR3 contains 14 residues. The germline V gene encodes CDR1 SNHLY and CDR2 FYNNEI. Losses at the gene ends were 5 bases for V and 2 bases for J; bases not matched to a gene: 4. Written as DNA, the CDR3 is TGTGCCAGCAGTTCGGACAGGGTCAACACTGAAGCTTTCTTT. This gives the protein CASSSDRVNTEAFF.

V usage is TRBV9 and J usage is TRBJ2-3; D is uncertain. Germline values: CDR1 SGDLS, CDR2 YYNGEE. Trimming shortened V by 4 bases and J by 1 base, and 13 bases separated the two germline ends. The CDR3 has 15 amino acids. The CDR3 DNA is TGTGCCAGCAGCTTACGTGTCAGTGGCACAGATACGCAGTATTTT. It specifies CASSLRVSGTDTQYF.

This chain joins TRBV5-1 and TRBJ2-5; 13 bases line up with TRBD2. Germline V CDR1 and CDR2: SGHRS, YFSETQ. Losses at the gene ends were 4 bases for V and 4 bases for J; bases not matched to a gene: 7. The CDR3 runs to 16 residues. The CDR3 DNA reads TGCGCCAGCAGCCCACAGACTAGCGGGGGGCTAGAGACCCAGTACTTC. Translated: CASSPQTSGGLETQYF.

This sequence joins TRBV9 and TRBJ2-2; D gene ambiguous. The CDR3 loop spans 12 amino acids. Germline CDR1 SGDLS, CDR2 YYNGEE. Trimming shortened V by 3 bases and J by 7 bases, and 7 bases separated the two germline ends. In nucleotides, the CDR3 is TGTGCCAGCAGCGCGGTTAGCGGGGAGCTGTTTTTT. Translated, it gives CASSAVSGELFF.

The genes are TRBV6-1 and TRBJ1-2; no reliable D call. Per the germline V gene, CDR1 is MNHNS and CDR2 is SASEGT. The length of the CDR3 is 13 residues. V shed 2 bases and J shed 7 bases, with 11 bases lying between them. CDR3 sequence: CASSESRGFGYTF. For the CDR3, the DNA is TGTGCCAGCAGTGAAAGTAGAGGATTTGGCTACACCTTC.

The count of this clone is one. The V and J genes are TRBV5-5 and TRBJ2-7, with 11 bases lining up with TRBD1. Germline-derived CDR1 and CDR2 are SGHKS and YYEKEE (reference sequence). This CDR3 has 14 residues. V trimming: 4 bases; J trimming: 5 bases; junction bases outside the gene matches: 5. CDR3 residues: CASSGTGGSDEQYF. The CDR3 DNA reads as TGTGCCAGCAGCGGGACAGGGGGATCGGACGAGCAGTACTTC.

This clone came up once. The chain employs TRBV27 and TRBJ2-6; 8 bases agree with TRBD1. CDR1 MNHEY and CDR2 SMNVEV come from the germline V gene (reference sequence). The junction had 6 bases not matched to a gene; V was cut back by 3 bases and J by 2 bases. CDR3 size: 17 residues. The CDR3 reads CASSFRDRLAGANVLTF. CDR3 sequence (DNA): TGTGCCAGCAGTTTCCGGGACAGGTTGGCTGGGGCCAACGTCCTGACTTTC.

This rearrangement joins TRBV6-5 to TRBJ2-7, with TRBD1 identical over 8 bases. The CDR3 sequence is 15 residues long. Germline V gene data show CDR1 as MNHEY and CDR2 as SVGAGI. Trimming removed 6 bases from V and 0 bases from J; junction bases left unmatched: 7. This CDR3 reads CASRPGQVYSYEQYF. CDR3 coding DNA: TGTGCCAGCAGGCCGGGACAGGTTTACTCCTACGAGCAGTACTTC.

The J gene is TRBJ1-4, the V gene TRBV6-1; weak D call: TRBD1 (6 bases). CDR3 length equals 14 residues. The ends were cut back, 8 bases at V and 2 bases at J, with 12 bases in the middle. The germline V gene has CDR1 MNHNS and CDR2 SASEGT. The chain's CDR3 is CASLGTLTNEKLFF. The CDR3 DNA is TGTGCCAGCCTCGGGACATTGACTAATGAAAAACTGTTTTTT.

This clone was seen only once. V gene TRBV6-5 combines with J gene TRBJ1-2; no clear D gene. V was shortened by 6 bases and J by 4 bases, with 12 bases between the two germline ends. This CDR3 region has 13 residues. Germline assignment: CDR1 MNHEY and CDR2 SVGAGI. The CDR3 DNA reads TGTGCCAGCAGACCAGACAACATCTATGGCTACACCTTC. It codes for CASRPDNIYGYTF.

This chain uses TRBV7-8 with TRBJ2-2; 8 nucleotides agree with TRBD2. Trimming removed 6 bases from V and 1 base from J; junction bases left unmatched: 4. Germline lookup yields CDR1 SGHVS and CDR2 FQNEAQ. This CDR3 has 15 residues. CDR3 DNA: TGTGCCAGCAGGGTAGCGGGGATGAACACCGGGGAGCTGTTTTTT. It yields the protein CASRVAGMNTGELFF.

The chain uses TRBV5-1 and TRBJ2-1; 9 bases are shared with TRBD2. Germline V lookup: CDR1 SGHRS, CDR2 YFSETQ. This CDR3 is 16 amino acids long. Germline trimming cut 2 bases from V and 6 bases from J; bases unmatched to any gene: 9. The DNA for the CDR3 is TGCGCCAGCAGCTTCCCGGGACTAGCTCTTATCAATGAGCAGTTCTTC. It is translated as CASSFPGLALINEQFF. Full variable domain (missing parts from reference TRBV5-1 and TRBJ2-1): KAGVTQTPRYLIKTRGQQVTLSCSPISGHRSVSWYQQTPGQGLQFLFEYFSETQRNKGNFPGRFSGRQFSNSRSEMNVSTLELGDSALYLCASSFPGLALINEQFFGPGTRLTVL.

The CDR3 bases are TGTGCCAGCAGTGGGGCGTTGGGCTACGAGCAGTACTTC. Protein sequence: CASSGALGYEQYF. The chain joins TRBV27 to TRBJ2-7, with a possible D match to TRBD1 (5 bases). Germline V gene lookup returns CDR1 MNHEY and CDR2 SMNVEV (reference sequence). Trimming removed 5 bases at V and 3 bases at J, with 11 bases between. This CDR3 spans 13 amino acids.